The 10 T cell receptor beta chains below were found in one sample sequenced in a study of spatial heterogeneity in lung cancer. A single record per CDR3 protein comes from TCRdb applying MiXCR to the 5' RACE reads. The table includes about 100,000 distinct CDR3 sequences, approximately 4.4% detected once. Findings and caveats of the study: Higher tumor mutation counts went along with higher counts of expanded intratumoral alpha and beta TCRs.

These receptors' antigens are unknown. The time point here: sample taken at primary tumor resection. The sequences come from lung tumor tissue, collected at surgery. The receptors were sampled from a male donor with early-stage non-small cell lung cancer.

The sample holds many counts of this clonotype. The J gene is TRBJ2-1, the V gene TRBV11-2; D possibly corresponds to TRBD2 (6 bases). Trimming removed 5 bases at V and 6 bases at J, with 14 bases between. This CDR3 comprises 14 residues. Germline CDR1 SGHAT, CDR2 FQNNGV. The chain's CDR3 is CASSPIPSVNEQFF. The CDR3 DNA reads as TGTGCCAGCAGCCCTATTCCTAGCGTCAATGAGCAGTTCTTC. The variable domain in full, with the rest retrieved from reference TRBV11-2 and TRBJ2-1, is EAGVAQSPRYKIIEKRQSVAFWCNPISGHATLYWYQQILGQGPKLLIQFQNNGVVDDSQLPKDRFSAERLKGVDSTLKIQPAKLEDSAVYLCASSPIPSVNEQFFGPGTRLTVL.

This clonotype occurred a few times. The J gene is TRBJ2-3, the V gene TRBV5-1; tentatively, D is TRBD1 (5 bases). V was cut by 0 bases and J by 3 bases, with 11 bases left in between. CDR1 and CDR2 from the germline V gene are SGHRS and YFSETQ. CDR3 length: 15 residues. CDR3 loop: CASSLEGKGTDTQYF. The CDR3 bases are TGCGCCAGCAGCTTGGAGGGGAAGGGGACAGATACGCAGTATTTT.

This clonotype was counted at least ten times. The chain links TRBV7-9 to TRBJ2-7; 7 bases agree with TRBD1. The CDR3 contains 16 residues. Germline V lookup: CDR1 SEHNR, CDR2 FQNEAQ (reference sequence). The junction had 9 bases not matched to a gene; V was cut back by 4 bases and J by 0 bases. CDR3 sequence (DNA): TGTGCCAGCAGCTCCCCCCGTCAGGGGGACTCCTACGAGCAGTACTTC. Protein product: CASSSPRQGDSYEQYF.

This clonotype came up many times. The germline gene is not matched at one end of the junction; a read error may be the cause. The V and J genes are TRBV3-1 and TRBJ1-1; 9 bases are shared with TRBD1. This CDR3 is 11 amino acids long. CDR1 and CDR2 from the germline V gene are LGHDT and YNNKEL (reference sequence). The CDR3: CASSQTGGVLF. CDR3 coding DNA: TGTGCCAGCAGCCAAACAGGGGGCGTTCTCTTT.

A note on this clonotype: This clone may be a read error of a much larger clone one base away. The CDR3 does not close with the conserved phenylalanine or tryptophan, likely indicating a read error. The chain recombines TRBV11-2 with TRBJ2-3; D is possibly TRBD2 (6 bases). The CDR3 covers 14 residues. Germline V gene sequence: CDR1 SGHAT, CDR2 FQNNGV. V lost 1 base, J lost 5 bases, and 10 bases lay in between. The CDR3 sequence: CASSLAGLGDTQYL. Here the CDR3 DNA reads TGTGCCAGCAGCTTAGCGGGACTGGGAGATACGCAGTATCTT.

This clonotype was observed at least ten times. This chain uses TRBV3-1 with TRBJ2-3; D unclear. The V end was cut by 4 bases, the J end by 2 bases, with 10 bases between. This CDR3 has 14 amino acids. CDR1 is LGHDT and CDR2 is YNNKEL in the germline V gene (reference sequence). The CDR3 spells CASSPARNTDTQYF. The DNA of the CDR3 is TGTGCCAGCAGCCCGGCGAGGAACACAGATACGCAGTATTTT.

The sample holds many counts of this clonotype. In DNA, the CDR3 is TGTGCCAGCAGCCCCTTGGCCACCGGGGAGCTGTTTTTT. Translation gives CASSPLATGELFF. J is TRBJ2-2 and V is TRBV3-1; D gene uncertain. This CDR3 is 13 amino acids long. Germline-derived CDR1 and CDR2 are LGHDT and YNNKEL (reference sequence). V lost 4 bases and J lost 4, with 7 bases in between.

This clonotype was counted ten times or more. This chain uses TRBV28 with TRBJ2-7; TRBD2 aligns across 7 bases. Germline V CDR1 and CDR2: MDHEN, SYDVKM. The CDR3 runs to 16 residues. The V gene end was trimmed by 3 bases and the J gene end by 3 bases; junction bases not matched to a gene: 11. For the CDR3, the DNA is TGTGCCAGCAGTTTTCACAGTCCCGGACTAGTCTACGAGCAGTACTTC. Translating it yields CASSFHSPGLVYEQYF.

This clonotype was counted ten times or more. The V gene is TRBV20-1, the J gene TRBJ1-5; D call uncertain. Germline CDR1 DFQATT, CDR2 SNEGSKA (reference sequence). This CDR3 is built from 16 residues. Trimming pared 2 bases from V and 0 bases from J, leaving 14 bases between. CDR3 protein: CSARPAQTNSNQPQHF. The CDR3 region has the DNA TGCAGTGCTAGACCCGCACAGACAAATAGCAATCAGCCCCAGCATTTT.

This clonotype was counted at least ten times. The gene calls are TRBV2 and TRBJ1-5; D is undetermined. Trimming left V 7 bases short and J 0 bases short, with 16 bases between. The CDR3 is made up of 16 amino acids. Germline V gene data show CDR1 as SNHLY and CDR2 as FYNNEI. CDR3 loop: CASTRGPINSNQPQHF. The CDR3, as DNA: TGTGCCAGCACCCGAGGCCCTATTAATAGCAATCAGCCCCAGCATTTT.